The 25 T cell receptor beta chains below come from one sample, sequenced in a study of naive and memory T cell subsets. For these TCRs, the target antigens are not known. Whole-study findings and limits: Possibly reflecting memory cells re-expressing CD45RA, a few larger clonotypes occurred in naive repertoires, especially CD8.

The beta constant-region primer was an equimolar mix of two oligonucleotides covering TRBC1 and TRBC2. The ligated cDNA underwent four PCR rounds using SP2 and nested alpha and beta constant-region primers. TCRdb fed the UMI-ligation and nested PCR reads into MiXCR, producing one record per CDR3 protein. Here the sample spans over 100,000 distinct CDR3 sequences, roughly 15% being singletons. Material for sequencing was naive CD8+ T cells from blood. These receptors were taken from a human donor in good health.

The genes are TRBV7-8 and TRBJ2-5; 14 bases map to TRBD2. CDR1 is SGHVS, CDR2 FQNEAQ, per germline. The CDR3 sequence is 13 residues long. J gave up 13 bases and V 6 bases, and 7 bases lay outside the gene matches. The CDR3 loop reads CASRPGLAGVGYF. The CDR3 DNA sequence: TGTGCCAGCAGACCGGGACTAGCGGGAGTCGGGTACTTC.

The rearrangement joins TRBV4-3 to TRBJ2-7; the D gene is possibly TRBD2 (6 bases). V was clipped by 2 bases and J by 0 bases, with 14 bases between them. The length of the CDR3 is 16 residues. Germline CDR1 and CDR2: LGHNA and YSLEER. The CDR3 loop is CASSQRVGGSSYEQYF. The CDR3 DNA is TGCGCCAGCAGCCAACGCGTGGGGGGTTCCTCCTACGAGCAGTACTTC.

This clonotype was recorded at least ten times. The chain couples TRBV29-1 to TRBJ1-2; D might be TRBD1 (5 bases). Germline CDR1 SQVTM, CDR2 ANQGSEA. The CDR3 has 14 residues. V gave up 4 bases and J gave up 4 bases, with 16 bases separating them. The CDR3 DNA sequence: TGCAGCGTTGGGCCAGGGACCGGGATCTATGGCTACACCTTC. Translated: CSVGPGTGIYGYTF.

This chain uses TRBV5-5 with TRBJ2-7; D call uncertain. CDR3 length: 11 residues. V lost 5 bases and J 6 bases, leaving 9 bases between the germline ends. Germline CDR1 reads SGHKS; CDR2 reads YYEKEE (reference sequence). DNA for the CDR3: TGTGCCAGCAGAGAAAGGAGCGAGCAGTACTTC. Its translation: CASRERSEQYF.

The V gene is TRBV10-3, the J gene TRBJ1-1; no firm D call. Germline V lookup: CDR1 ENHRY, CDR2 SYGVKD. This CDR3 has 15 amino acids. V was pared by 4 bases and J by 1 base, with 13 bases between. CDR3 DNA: TGTGCCATCAGTGGACGGGAACACGGGAACACTGAAGCTTTCTTT. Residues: CAISGREHGNTEAFF.

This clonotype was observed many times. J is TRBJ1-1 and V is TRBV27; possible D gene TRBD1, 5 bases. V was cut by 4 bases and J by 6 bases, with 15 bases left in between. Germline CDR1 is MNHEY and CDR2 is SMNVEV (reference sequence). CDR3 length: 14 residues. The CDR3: CASSSISGIPEAFF. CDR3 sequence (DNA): TGTGCCAGCAGTTCTATATCAGGGATCCCTGAAGCTTTCTTT.

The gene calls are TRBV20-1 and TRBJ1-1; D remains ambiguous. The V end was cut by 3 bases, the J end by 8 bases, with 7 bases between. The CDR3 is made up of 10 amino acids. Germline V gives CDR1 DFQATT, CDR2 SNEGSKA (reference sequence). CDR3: CSASRVEAFF. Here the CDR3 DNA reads TGCAGTGCTAGTCGGGTAGAAGCTTTCTTT.

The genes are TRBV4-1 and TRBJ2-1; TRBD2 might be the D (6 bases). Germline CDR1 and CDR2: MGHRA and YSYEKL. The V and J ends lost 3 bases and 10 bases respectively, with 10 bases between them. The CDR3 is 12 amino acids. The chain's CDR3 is CASSQEGLEQFF. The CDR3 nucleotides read TGCGCCAGCAGCCAGGAAGGACTAGAGCAGTTCTTC.

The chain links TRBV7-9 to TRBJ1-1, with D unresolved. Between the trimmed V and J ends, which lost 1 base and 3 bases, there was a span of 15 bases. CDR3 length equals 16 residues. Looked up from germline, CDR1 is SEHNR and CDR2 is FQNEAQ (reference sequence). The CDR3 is CASSLDWDSRHTEAFF. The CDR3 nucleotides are TGTGCCAGCAGCTTAGACTGGGATTCGAGGCACACTGAAGCTTTCTTT.

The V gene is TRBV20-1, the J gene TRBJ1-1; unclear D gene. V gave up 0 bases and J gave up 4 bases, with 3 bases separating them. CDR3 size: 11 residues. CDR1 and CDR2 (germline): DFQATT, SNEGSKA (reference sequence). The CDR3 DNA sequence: TGCAGTGCTAGAGAGGCCACTGAAGCTTTCTTT. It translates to CSAREATEAFF.

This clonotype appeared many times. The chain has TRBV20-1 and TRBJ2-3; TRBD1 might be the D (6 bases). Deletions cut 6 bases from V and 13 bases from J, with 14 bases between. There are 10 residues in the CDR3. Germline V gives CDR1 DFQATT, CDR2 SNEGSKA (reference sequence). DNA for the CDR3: TGCAGTGCCTCGGACAGAGAGGAGTATTTT. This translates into CSASDREEYF.

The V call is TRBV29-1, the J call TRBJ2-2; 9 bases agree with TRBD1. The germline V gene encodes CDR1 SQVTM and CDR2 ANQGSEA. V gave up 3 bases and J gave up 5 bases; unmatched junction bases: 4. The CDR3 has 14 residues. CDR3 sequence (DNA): TGCAGCGTTGATATGGACAGGGGTACCGGGGAGCTGTTTTTT. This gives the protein CSVDMDRGTGELFF.

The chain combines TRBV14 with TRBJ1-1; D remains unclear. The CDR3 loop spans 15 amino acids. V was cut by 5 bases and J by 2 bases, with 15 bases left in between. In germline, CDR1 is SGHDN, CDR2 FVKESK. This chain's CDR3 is CASSKSSGANTEAFF. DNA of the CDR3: TGTGCCAGCAGCAAAAGTTCAGGCGCAAACACTGAAGCTTTCTTT.

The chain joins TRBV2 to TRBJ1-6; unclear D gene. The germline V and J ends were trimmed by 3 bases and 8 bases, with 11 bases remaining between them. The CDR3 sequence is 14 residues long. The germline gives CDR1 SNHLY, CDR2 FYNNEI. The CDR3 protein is CASSDRSADSPLHF. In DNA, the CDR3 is TGTGCCAGCAGTGATCGGAGTGCCGATTCACCCCTCCACTTT. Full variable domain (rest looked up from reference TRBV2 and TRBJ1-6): EPEVTQTPSHQVTQMGQEVILRCVPISNHLYFYWYRQILGQKVEFLVSFYNNEISEKSEIFDDQFSVERPDGSNFTLKIRSTKLEDSAMYFCASSDRSADSPLHFGNGTRLTVT.

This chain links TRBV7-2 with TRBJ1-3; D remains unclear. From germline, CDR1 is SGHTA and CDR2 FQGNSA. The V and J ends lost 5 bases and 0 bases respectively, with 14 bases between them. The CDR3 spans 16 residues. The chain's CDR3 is CASSLALTHSGNTIYF. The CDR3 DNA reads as TGTGCCAGCAGCCTCGCCCTGACGCACTCTGGAAACACCATATATTTT.

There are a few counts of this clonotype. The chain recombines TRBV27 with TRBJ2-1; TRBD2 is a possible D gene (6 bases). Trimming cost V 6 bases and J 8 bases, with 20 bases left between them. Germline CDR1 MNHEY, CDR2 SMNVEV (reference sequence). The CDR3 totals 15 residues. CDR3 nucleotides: TGTGCCAGCAGCTATCAGACGGGAGTAGTATATGAGCAGTTCTTC. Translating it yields CASSYQTGVVYEQFF.

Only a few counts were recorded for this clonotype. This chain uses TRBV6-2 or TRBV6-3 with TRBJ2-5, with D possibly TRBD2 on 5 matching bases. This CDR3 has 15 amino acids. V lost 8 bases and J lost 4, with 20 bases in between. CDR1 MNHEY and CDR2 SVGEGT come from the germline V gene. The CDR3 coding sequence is TGTGCCAGCTGTAGGCCAGCGGAGATCAGAGAGACCCAGTACTTC. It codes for CASCRPAEIRETQYF.

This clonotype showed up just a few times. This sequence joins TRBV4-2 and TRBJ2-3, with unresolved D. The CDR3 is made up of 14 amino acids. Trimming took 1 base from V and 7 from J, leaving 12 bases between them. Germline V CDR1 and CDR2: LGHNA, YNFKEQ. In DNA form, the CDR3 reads TGTGCCAGCAGCCAAGTGATGAAAGAGAATACGCAGTATTTT. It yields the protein CASSQVMKENTQYF.

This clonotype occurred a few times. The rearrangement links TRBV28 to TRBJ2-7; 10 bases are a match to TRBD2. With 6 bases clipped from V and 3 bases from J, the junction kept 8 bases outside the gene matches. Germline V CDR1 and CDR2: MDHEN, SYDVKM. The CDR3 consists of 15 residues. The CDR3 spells CASRIAGGGVYEQYF. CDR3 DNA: TGTGCCAGCAGAATAGCGGGGGGCGGCGTCTACGAGCAGTACTTC.

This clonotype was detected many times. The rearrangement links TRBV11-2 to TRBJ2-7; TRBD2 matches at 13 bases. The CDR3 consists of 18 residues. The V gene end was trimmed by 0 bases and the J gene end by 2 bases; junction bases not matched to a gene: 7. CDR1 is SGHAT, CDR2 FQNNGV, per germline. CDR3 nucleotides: TGTGCCAGCAGCTTAGATCAAGGACTAGCGGGAGTAGCCTACGAGCAGTACTTC. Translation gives CASSLDQGLAGVAYEQYF.

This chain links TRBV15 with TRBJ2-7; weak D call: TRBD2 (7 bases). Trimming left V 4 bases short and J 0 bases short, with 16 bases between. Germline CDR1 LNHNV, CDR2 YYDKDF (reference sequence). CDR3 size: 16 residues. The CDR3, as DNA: TGTGCCACCAGCAAGGGGGGAGCGGGGCACTCCTACGAGCAGTACTTC. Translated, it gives CATSKGGAGHSYEQYF.

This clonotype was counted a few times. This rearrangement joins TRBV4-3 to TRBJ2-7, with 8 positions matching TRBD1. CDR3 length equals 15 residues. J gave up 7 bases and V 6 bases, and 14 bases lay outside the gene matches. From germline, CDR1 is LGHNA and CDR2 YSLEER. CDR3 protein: CASSLSRDRLLEQYF. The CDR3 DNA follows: TGCGCCAGCAGTCTCAGCCGGGACAGGCTGTTGGAGCAGTACTTC.

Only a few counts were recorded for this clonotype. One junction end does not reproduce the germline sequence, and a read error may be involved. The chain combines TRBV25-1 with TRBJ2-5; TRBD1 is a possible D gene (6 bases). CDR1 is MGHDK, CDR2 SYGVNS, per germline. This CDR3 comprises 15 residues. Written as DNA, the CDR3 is TGTGCCAGCAGTGAAGGCTGGGGACACCACGAGACCCAGTACTTC. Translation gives CASSEGWGHHETQYF.

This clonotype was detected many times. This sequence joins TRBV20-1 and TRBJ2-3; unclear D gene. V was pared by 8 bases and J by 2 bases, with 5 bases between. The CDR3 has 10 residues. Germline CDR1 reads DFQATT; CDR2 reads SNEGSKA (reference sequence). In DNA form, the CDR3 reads TGCAGTCCCTACACAGATACGCAGTATTTT. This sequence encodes CSPYTDTQYF.

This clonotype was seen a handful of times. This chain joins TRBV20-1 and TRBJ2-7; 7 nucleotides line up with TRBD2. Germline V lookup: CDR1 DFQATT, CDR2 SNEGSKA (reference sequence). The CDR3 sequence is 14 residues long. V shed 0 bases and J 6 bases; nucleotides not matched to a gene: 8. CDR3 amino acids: CSARDRAGVIEQYF. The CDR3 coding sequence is TGCAGTGCTAGAGATCGGGCGGGAGTAATCGAGCAGTACTTC.